The 6 T cell receptor beta chains below all came from one sample that was sequenced in a study of radiation and T cells in renal cell carcinoma (dated by TCRdb to 2018 to 2020). The method behind the library was the immunoSEQ multiplex PCR assay. The immuneACCESS repertoire file appears here via TCRdb, limited to in-frame rearrangements. These files lack a portion of the clones; in checked studies, under half of the deficit traces to unresolved V genes, and the cause of the others is not known. The sample profile shows around 100,000 clones; 84% of them were found once. Together, the top ten hold 7.2% of the sample. The intended sense of this specimen's time point label: blood 4 weeks post-SBRT, at nephrectomy. The treatment or condition label, as the study defines it: 15 Gy SBRT to primary tumor, nephrectomy 4 weeks later. The specimen was blood, collected from a patient whose treatment included radiotherapy and nephrectomy. The receptors were sampled from a man aged 55 to 70 with renal cell carcinoma.

J is TRBJ1-2 and V is TRBV29-1, with a possible D match to TRBD1 (5 bases). In germline, CDR1 is SQVTM, CDR2 ANQGSEA. Trimming shortened V by 3 bases and J by 4 bases, and 15 bases separated the two germline ends. The CDR3 spans 14 residues. The CDR3, as DNA: TGCAGCGTTGATCGGTCAGGGAGCTCCTATGGCTACACCTTC. The encoded protein is CSVDRSGSSYGYTF.

The V call is TRBV7-9, the J call TRBJ2-3, with TRBD2 identical over 9 bases. Trimming cost V 1 base and J 4 bases; bases outside gene matches: 9. Germline lookup yields CDR1 SEHNR and CDR2 FQNEAQ (reference sequence). The CDR3 runs to 17 residues. This CDR3 reads CASSLGTAGGLADTQYF. The CDR3 DNA reads as TGTGCCAGCAGCTTAGGCACGGCGGGAGGGCTCGCAGATACGCAGTATTTT.

The J gene is TRBJ2-3, the V gene TRBV29-1; D not resolved. Trimming cost V 3 bases and J 4 bases, with 14 bases left between them. CDR3 length: 14 residues. CDR1 and CDR2 (germline): SQVTM, ANQGSEA. CDR3 in amino acids: CSVEVAPVPDTQYF. Written as DNA, the CDR3 is TGCAGCGTTGAGGTGGCCCCGGTCCCAGATACGCAGTATTTT.

The rearrangement uses TRBV18 and TRBJ2-2; 9 bases match TRBD2. CDR3 length: 18 amino acids. Germline V gene sequence: CDR1 KGHSH, CDR2 LQKENI. V shed 1 base and J 1 base; nucleotides not matched to a gene: 7. The CDR3 loop is CASSPLMVAGVNTGELFF. CDR3 nucleotides: TGTGCCAGCTCACCACTAATGGTAGCGGGAGTGAACACCGGGGAGCTGTTTTTT.

The V gene is TRBV5-6, the J gene TRBJ2-1, with 12 bases fitting TRBD2. Per germline, CDR1 SGHDT and CDR2 YYEEEE. The length of the CDR3 is 18 residues. V trimming: 2 bases; J trimming: 1 base; junction bases outside the gene matches: 7. The DNA for the CDR3 is TGTGCCAGCAGCTTACTAGCGGGAGGAGGGGGATCCTACAATGAGCAGTTCTTC. This sequence encodes CASSLLAGGGGSYNEQFF.

This clone was recorded a few times. This chain uses TRBV4-1 with TRBJ2-4; TRBD2 matches at 13 bases. The germline gives CDR1 MGHRA, CDR2 YSYEKL. There are 20 residues in the CDR3. The J segment lost 2 bases and the V segment lost 0 bases, leaving 10 bases of the junction unmatched. CDR3 region: CASSQEFTSGRVGTKNIQYF. For the CDR3, the DNA is TGCGCCAGCAGCCAAGAGTTTACTAGCGGGAGGGTTGGGACCAAAAACATTCAGTACTTC.